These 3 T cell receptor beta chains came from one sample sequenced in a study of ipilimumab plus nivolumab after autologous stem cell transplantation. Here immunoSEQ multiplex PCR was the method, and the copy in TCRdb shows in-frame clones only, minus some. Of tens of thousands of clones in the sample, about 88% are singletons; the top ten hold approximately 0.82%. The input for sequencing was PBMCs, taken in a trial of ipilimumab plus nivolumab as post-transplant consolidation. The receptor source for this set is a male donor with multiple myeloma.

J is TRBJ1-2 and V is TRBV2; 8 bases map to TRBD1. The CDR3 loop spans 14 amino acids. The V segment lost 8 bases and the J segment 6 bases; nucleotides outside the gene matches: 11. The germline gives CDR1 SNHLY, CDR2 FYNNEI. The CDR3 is CASSLTGGWDGYTF. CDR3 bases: TGTGCCAGCTCCCTTACAGGGGGATGGGATGGCTACACCTTC.

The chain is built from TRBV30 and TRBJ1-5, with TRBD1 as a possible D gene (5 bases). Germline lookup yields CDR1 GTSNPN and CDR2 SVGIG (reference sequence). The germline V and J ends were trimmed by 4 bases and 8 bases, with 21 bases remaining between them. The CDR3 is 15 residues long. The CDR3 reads CAWNPPRQGGEPQHF. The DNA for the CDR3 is TGTGCCTGGAATCCTCCTCGGCAGGGAGGAGAGCCCCAGCATTTT.

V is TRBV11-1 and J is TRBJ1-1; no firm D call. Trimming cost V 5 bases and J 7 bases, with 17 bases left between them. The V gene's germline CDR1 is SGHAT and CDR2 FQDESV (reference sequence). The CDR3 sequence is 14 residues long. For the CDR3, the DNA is TGTGCCAGCAGCCCCGGCGGCGAAGCAGTTGAAGCTTTCTTT. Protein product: CASSPGGEAVEAFF.